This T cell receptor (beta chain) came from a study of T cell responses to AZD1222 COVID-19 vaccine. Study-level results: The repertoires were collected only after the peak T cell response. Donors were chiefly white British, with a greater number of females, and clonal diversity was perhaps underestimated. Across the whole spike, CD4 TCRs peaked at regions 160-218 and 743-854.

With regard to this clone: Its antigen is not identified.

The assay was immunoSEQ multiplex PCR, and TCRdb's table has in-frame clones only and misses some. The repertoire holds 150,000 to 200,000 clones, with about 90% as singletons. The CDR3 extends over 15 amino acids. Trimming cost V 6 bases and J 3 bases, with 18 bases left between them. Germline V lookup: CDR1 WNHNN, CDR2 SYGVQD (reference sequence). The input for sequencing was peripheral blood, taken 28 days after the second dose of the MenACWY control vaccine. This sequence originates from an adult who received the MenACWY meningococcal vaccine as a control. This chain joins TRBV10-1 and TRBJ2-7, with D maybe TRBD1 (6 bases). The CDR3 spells CASSRGTYESYEQYF. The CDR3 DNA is TGCGCCAGCAGCCGAGGGACATATGAGAGCTACGAGCAGTACTTC.